The 5 T cell receptor beta chains in this list originate from one sample, sequenced in a study of CD8 T cells in Susac syndrome. The authors reverse transcribed roughly 0.5 to 1 ug RNA with random hexamers. TCRdb recomputed calls from the immunoSEQ multiplex PCR reads with MiXCR, one row per CDR3 protein. The data hold about 190,000 distinct CDR3 sequences, with nearly 97% observed a single time. The sample consisted of CD4+ T cells from PBMCs. The receptors come from a human donor with Susac syndrome.

The rearrangement links TRBV20-1 to TRBJ2-3; D is possibly TRBD1 (6 bases). The V gene's germline CDR1 is DFQATT and CDR2 SNEGSKA (reference sequence). CDR3 length equals 13 residues. The V end lost 5 bases, the J end lost 5 bases, and 14 bases lay between the germline ends. Written as DNA, the CDR3 is TGCAGTGCTCTACGACAGGCTGGAGATACGCAGTATTTT. Its translation: CSALRQAGDTQYF.

This chain joins TRBV20-1 and TRBJ1-2; a weak D match, TRBD1 (5 bases). Germline V CDR1 and CDR2: DFQATT, SNEGSKA (reference sequence). The CDR3 length is 15 residues. V was cut by 3 bases and J by 5 bases, with 19 bases left in between. The CDR3 sequence is CSARIPGRDPYGYTF. As DNA, the CDR3 is TGCAGTGCTAGGATACCGGGACGGGACCCATATGGCTACACCTTC.

J is TRBJ2-3 and V is TRBV28, with 16 bases lining up with TRBD2. Germline CDR1 is MDHEN and CDR2 is SYDVKM. Trimming at V came to 6 bases and at J to 4 bases, leaving 7 bases not matched to a gene. The CDR3 spans 17 residues. The CDR3 DNA follows: TGTGCCAGCAGCCCGGGACTAGCGGGGGGGAGTGCAGATACGCAGTATTTT. Protein product: CASSPGLAGGSADTQYF. Combining the CDR3 with reference TRBV28 and TRBJ2-3 gives the whole variable domain DVKVTQSSRYLVKRTGEKVFLECVQDMDHENMFWYRQDPGLGLRLIYFSYDVKMKEKGDIPEGYSVSREKKERFSLILESASTNQTSMYLCASSPGLAGGSADTQYFGPGTRLTVL.

The chain has TRBV29-1 and TRBJ1-1; D gene unclear. The germline gives CDR1 SQVTM, CDR2 ANQGSEA. The CDR3 has 13 residues. Trimming shortened V by 0 bases and J by 7 bases, and 12 bases separated the two germline ends. CDR3: CSVEDEEVGEAFF. In DNA, the CDR3 is TGCAGCGTTGAAGATGAGGAGGTGGGTGAAGCTTTCTTT.

This rearrangement joins TRBV30 to TRBJ2-3; D gene ambiguous. This CDR3 is built from 15 residues. Per the germline V gene, CDR1 is GTSNPN and CDR2 is SVGIG (reference sequence). With 1 base removed from V and 4 bases from J, the gap between germline ends came to 15 bases. The CDR3, as DNA: TGTGCCTGGAGTGCCGGACCATTACCGCCAGATACGCAGTATTTT. Its protein product is CAWSAGPLPPDTQYF.